These T cell receptor beta chains were read from a single sample in a study of blood T cell repertoires in COVID-19. The repertoire was sequenced with immunoSEQ multiplex PCR; TCRdb's copy has only in-frame clones and lacks some. The repertoire has about 240,000 clones, around 88% of them found once; the top ten carry 3.5% to 5%. The specimen sequenced was PBMCs or T cells enriched from blood (not recorded which). The receptor set was obtained from a woman under 40 who had recovered from COVID-19. CDR3s leave out the opening cysteine and the closing phenylalanine or tryptophan.

J gene	CDR3 length	V gene	CDR3 protein
TRBJ2-1	13	TRBV30	AWSVPGTSSYEQF
TRBJ1-2	12	TRBV28	ASRSTGTSRGYT
TRBJ1-1	16	TRBV27	ASSLWGPGQDVHTEAF
TRBJ1-4	13	TRBV19	ASRSDGATNEKLF
TRBJ2-3	15	TRBV4-3	ASSQDGSGLARDTQY
TRBJ1-2	13	TRBV15	ATSLKGTGIYGYT
TRBJ1-2	11	TRBV11-1	ASSLPQGHGYT
TRBJ1-2	11	TRBV6-2/TRBV6-3	ASSYRPSGGYT
TRBJ1-2	9	TRBV20-1	SARAFSGYT
TRBJ2-7	11	TRBV5-1	ASSLDRAYEQY
TRBJ2-1	13	TRBV4-1	ASSQGLAGGYEQF
TRBJ2-1	12	TRBV25-1	ASSEYWQDNEQF
TRBJ2-5	13	TRBV18	ASSRGGPYQETQY
TRBJ1-2	10	TRBV19	ASTGDRSGYT
TRBJ2-5	12	TRBV5-4	ASSLQGPQETQY
TRBJ1-1	13	TRBV5-1	ASSPGRGMNTEAF
TRBJ2-7	11	TRBV2	ASSQNPGREQY
TRBJ1-2	10	TRBV2	ASSGTVYGYT
TRBJ2-1	11	TRBV28	ASSLGRGNEQF
TRBJ2-7	11	TRBV7-2	ASSHQLVYEQY
TRBJ1-6	14	TRBV3-1/TRBV3-2	ASSHAGQFYNSPLH
TRBJ2-1	11	TRBV2	ASELIAGFSEF
TRBJ1-2	12	TRBV3-1/TRBV3-2	ASSQRSGFDGYT